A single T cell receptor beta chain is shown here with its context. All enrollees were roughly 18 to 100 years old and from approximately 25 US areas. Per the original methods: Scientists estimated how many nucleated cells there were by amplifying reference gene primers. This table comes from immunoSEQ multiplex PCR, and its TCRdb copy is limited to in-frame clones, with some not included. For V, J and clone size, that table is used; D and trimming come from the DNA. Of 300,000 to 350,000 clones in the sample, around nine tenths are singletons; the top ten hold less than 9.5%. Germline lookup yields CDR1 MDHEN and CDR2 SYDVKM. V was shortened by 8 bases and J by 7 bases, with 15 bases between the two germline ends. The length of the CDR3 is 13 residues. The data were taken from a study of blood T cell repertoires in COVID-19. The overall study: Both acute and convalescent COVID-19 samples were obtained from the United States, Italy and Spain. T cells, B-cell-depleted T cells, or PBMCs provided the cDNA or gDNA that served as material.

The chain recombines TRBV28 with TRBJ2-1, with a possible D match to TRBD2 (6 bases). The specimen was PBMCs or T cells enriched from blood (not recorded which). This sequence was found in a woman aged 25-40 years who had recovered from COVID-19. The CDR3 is CASVVGGGNEQFF. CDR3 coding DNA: TGTGCCAGCGTGGTGGGTGGGGGGAATGAGCAGTTCTTC.